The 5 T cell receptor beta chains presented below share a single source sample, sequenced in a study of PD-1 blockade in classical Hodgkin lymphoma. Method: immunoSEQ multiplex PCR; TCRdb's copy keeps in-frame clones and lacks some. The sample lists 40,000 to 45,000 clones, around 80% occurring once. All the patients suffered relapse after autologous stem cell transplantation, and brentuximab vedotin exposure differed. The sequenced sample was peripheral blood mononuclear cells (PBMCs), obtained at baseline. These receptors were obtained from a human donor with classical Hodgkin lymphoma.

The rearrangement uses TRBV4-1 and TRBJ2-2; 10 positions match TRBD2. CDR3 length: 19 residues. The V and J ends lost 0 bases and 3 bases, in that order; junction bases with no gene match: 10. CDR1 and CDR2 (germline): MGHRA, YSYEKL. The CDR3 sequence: CASSQDPGVAGGHTGELFF. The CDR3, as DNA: TGCGCCAGCAGCCAAGATCCGGGAGTAGCGGGGGGCCACACCGGGGAGCTGTTTTTT.

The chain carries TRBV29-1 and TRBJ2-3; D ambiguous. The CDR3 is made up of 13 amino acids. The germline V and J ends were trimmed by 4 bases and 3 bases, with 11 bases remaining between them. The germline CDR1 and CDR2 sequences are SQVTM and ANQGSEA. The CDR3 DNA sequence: TGCAGCGTTGGGCATATTGGGACAGATACGCAGTATTTT. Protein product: CSVGHIGTDTQYF.

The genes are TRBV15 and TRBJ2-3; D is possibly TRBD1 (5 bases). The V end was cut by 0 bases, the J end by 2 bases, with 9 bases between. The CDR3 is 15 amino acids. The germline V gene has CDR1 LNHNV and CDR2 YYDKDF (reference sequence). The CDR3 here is CATSRESDNTDTQYF. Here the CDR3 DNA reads TGTGCCACCAGCAGAGAGTCGGACAACACAGATACGCAGTATTTT.

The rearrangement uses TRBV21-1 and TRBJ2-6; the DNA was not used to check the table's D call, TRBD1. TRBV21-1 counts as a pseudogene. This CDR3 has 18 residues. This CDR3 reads CASSKAGQGAPGANVLTF. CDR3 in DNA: TGTGCCAGCAGCAAGGCAGGACAGGGGGCGCCTGGGGCCAACGTCCTGACTTTC.

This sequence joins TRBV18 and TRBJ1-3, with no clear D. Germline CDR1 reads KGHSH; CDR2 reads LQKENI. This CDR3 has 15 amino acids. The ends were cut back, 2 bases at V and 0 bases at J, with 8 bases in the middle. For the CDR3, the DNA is TGTGCCAGCTCACCAGTCACCGACTCTGGAAACACCATATATTTT. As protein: CASSPVTDSGNTIYF.